These 4 T cell receptor beta chains share one sample of origin, sequenced in a study of T-cell reconstitution after alpha-beta-depleted transplantation in children. TCRbeta library construction was performed incorporating unique molecular identifiers. From the PCR reads, TCRdb called clonotypes with MiXCR, one entry per CDR3 protein. The sample shows 550,000 to 600,000 distinct CDR3 sequences, roughly 24% of them seen only once. This material consisted of PBMCs, mostly from graft donor cells, taken 360 days after TCRalphabeta/CD19-depleted stem cell transplant. These receptors were obtained from a boy in the first two years of life who had a stem cell transplant for acute myeloid leukemia, so the T cells may come from the graft donor.

The chain links TRBV2 to TRBJ2-7; D uncertain. V was shortened by 1 base and J by 0 bases, with 7 bases between the two germline ends. There are 14 residues in the CDR3. In germline, CDR1 is SNHLY, CDR2 FYNNEI. The CDR3 region is CASSEVGSSYEQYF. The CDR3 DNA follows: TGTGCCAGCAGTGAAGTCGGTAGCTCCTACGAGCAGTACTTC.

The V call is TRBV20-1, the J call TRBJ2-7; 13 bases align to TRBD2. This CDR3 comprises 16 residues. V lost 4 bases to trimming and J lost 1 base; unmatched junction nucleotides: 7. Germline values: CDR1 DFQATT, CDR2 SNEGSKA (reference sequence). The CDR3 here is CSATGLAGARSYEQYF. The CDR3 nucleotides are TGCAGTGCTACCGGACTAGCGGGGGCCCGTTCCTACGAGCAGTACTTC.

The chain recombines TRBV6-1 with TRBJ2-2; D is unclear. The V end was cut by 7 bases, the J end by 0 bases, with 9 bases between. The CDR3 totals 14 residues. CDR1 is MNHNS and CDR2 is SASEGT in the germline V gene. This chain's CDR3 is CASTQLPNTGELFF. CDR3 DNA: TGTGCCAGCACCCAACTCCCGAACACCGGGGAGCTGTTTTTT.

In its sample, this clonotype was seen a few times. V usage is TRBV20-1 and J usage is TRBJ2-7; D is perhaps TRBD2 (7 bases). Germline V gene sequence: CDR1 DFQATT, CDR2 SNEGSKA (reference sequence). V lost 0 bases and J 2 bases, leaving 20 bases between the germline ends. CDR3 length: 17 residues. CDR3 sequence (DNA): TGCAGTGCTAGAGATAGGGGGGGACACCGAGGTCCCTACGAGCAGTACTTC. This codes for CSARDRGGHRGPYEQYF.